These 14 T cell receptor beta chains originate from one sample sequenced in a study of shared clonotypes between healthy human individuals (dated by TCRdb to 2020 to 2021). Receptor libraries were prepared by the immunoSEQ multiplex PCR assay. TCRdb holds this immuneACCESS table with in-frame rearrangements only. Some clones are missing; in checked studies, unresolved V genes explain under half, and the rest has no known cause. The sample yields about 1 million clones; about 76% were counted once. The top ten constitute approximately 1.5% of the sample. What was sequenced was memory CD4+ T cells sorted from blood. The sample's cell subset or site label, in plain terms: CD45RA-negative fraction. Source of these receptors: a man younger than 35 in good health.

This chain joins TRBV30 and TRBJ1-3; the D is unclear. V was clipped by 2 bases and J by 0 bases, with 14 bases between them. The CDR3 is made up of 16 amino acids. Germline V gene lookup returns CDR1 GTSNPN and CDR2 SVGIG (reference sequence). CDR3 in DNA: TGTGCCTGGAGTTCTTCGACGGGCCGCTCTGGAAACACCATATATTTT. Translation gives CAWSSSTGRSGNTIYF. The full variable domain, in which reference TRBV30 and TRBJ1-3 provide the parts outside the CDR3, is SQTIHQWPATLVQPVGSPLSLECTVEGTSNPNLYWYRQAAGRGLQLLFYSVGIGQISSEVPQNLSASRPQDRQFILSSKKLLLSDSGFYLCAWSSSTGRSGNTIYFGEGSWLTVV.

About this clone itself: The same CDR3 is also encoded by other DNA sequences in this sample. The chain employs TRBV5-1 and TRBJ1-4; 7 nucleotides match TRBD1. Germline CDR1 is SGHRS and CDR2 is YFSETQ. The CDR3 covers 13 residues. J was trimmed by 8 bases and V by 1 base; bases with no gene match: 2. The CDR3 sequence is CASSLTGDEKLFF. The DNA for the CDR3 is TGCGCCAGCAGCTTGACAGGGGACGAAAAACTGTTTTTT.

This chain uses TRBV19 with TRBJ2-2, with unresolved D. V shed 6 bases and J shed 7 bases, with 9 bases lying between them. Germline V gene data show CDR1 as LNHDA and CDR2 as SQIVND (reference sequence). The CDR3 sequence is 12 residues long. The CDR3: CASSMDRGELFF. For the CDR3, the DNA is TGTGCCAGTAGCATGGACCGCGGGGAGCTGTTTTTT.

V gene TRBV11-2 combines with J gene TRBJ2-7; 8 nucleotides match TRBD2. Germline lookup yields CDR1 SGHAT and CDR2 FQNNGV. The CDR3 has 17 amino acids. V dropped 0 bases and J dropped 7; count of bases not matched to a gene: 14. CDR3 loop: CASSLDLAAGVSKEQYF. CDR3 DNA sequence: TGTGCCAGCAGCTTAGATCTTGCAGCGGGAGTCTCCAAAGAGCAGTACTTC.

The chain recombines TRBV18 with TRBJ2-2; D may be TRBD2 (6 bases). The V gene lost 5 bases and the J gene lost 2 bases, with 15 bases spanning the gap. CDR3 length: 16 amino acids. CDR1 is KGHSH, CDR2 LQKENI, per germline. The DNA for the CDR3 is TGTGCCAGCTCAGGGCCGGGACTCACAAACACCGGGGAGCTGTTTTTT. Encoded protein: CASSGPGLTNTGELFF.

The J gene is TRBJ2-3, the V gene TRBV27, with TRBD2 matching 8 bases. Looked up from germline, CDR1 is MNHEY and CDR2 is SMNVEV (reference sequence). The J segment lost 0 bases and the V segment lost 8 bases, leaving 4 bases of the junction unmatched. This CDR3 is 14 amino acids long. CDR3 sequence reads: CASSRGESTDTQYF. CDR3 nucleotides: TGTGCCAGCTCGCGGGGGGAAAGCACAGATACGCAGTATTTT.

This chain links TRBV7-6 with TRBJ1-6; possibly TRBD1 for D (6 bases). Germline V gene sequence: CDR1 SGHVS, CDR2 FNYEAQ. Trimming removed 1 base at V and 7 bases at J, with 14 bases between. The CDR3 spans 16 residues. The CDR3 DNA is TGTGCCAGCAGCTTAGGCTCTGGACAGATCAATTCACCCCTCCACTTT. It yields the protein CASSLGSGQINSPLHF.

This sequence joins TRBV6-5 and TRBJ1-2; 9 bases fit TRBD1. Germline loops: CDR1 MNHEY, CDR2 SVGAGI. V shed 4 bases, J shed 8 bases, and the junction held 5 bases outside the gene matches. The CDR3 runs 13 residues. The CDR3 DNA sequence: TGTGCCAGCAGTTCGGGACAGGGCCTAGGCTACACCTTC. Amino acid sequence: CASSSGQGLGYTF.

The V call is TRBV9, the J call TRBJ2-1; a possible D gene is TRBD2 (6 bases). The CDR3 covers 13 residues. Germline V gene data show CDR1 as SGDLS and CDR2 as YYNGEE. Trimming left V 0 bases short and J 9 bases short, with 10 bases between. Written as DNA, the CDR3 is TGTGCCAGCAGCGTAGGCGGGGTTACTGAGCAGTTCTTC. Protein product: CASSVGGVTEQFF.

The CDR3 nucleotides are TGTGCCAGTAGTGGGGCAGGGAGGACCGGGGAGCTGTTTTTT. It is translated as CASSGAGRTGELFF. V and J are TRBV19 and TRBJ2-2, with a possible D match to TRBD2 (6 bases). The CDR3 sequence is 14 residues long. V lost 5 bases, J lost 5 bases, and 12 bases lay in between. Per the germline V gene, CDR1 is LNHDA and CDR2 is SQIVND (reference sequence).

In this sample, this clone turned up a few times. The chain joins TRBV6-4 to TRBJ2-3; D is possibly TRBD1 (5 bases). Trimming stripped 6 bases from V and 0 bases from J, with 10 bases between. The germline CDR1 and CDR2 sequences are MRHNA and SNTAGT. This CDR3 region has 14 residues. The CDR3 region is CASSPQGSTDTQYF. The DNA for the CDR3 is TGTGCCAGCAGCCCTCAGGGAAGCACAGATACGCAGTATTTT.

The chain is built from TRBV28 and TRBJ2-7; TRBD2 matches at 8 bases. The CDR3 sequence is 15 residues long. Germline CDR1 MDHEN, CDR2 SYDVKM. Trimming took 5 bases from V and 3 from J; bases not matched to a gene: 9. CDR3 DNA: TGTGCCAGCAGTCCTTCATTAGCGGGGCACTACGAGCAGTACTTC. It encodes CASSPSLAGHYEQYF. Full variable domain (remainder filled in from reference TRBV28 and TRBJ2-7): DVKVTQSSRYLVKRTGEKVFLECVQDMDHENMFWYRQDPGLGLRLIYFSYDVKMKEKGDIPEGYSVSREKKERFSLILESASTNQTSMYLCASSPSLAGHYEQYFGPGTRLTVT.

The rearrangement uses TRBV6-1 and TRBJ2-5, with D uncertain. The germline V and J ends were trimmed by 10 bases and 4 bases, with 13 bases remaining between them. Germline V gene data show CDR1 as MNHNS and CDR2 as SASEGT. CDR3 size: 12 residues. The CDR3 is CATEEDPETQYF. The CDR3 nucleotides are TGTGCCACCGAGGAAGATCCAGAGACCCAGTACTTC.

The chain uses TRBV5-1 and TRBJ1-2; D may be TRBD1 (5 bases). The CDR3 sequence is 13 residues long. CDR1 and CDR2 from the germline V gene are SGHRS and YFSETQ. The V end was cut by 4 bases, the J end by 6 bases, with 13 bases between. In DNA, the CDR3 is TGCGCCAGCAGCCGAGAGGTGGGGGATGGCTACACCTTC. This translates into CASSREVGDGYTF.